The rows below give T cell receptor beta chains drawn from one sample of a study of blood T cell repertoires in COVID-19. Some clones are missing from TCRdb's copy, which holds only in-frame ones; the method was immunoSEQ multiplex PCR. The table lists around 270,000 clones, more than 85% of them singletons. The sample taken for sequencing was peripheral blood. Source of these receptors: a person aged 18 to 35 with COVID-19, enrolled during active disease. The CDR3 runs from the conserved cysteine through the conserved F or W. The order of the fields is D gene, V gene, J gene, CDR3 length, clone size, CDR3 protein, CDR3 DNA. D genes are given only for firm matches. Size is omitted from some rows. Given values are once, few, many or a class for expanded clones.

d_call: TRBD1; v_call: TRBV9; j_call: TRBJ2-7; cdr3_length: 13; clone_size: -; cdr3_aa: CASSDGTAYEQYF; cdr3_nt: TGTGCCAGCAGCGATGGGACAGCCTACGAGCAGTACTTC
d_call: TRBD2; v_call: TRBV4-3; j_call: TRBJ2-3; cdr3_length: 15; clone_size: once; cdr3_aa: CASSQTSGGGDTQYF; cdr3_nt: TGCGCCAGCAGCCAGACTAGCGGAGGTGGGGATACGCAGTATTTT
d_call: -; v_call: TRBV9; j_call: TRBJ2-2; cdr3_length: 14; clone_size: -; cdr3_aa: CASSVRSVTGELFF; cdr3_nt: TGTGCCAGCAGCGTGAGGAGCGTCACCGGGGAGCTGTTTTTT
d_call: -; v_call: TRBV19; j_call: TRBJ1-1; cdr3_length: 12; clone_size: -; cdr3_aa: CASSMAGTEAFF; cdr3_nt: TGTGCCAGTAGTATGGCCGGGACAGAAGCTTTCTTT
d_call: TRBD1; v_call: TRBV5-1; j_call: TRBJ2-4; cdr3_length: 15; clone_size: -; cdr3_aa: CASSLEDRAMDIQYF; cdr3_nt: TGCGCCAGCAGCTTGGAGGACAGGGCGATGGACATTCAGTACTTC
d_call: TRBD1; v_call: TRBV28; j_call: TRBJ2-7; cdr3_length: 14; clone_size: few; cdr3_aa: CASRPGTGTYEQYF; cdr3_nt: TGTGCCAGCAGGCCCGGGACAGGGACATACGAGCAGTACTTC
d_call: TRBD1; v_call: TRBV13; j_call: TRBJ1-3; cdr3_length: 21; clone_size: -; cdr3_aa: CASSSDPGTGRGLNSGNTIYF; cdr3_nt: TGTGCCAGCAGCTCAGACCCCGGGACAGGGAGGGGGCTCAACTCTGGAAACACCATATATTTT
d_call: -; v_call: TRBV6-5; j_call: TRBJ2-7; cdr3_length: 14; clone_size: -; cdr3_aa: CASCSRLSPYEQYF; cdr3_nt: TGTGCCAGCTGTTCACGACTCTCTCCCTACGAGCAGTACTTC
d_call: TRBD1; v_call: TRBV6-2/TRBV6-3; j_call: TRBJ2-7; cdr3_length: 16; clone_size: -; cdr3_aa: CASSYPPPRQGGEQYF; cdr3_nt: TGTGCCAGCAGTTACCCTCCCCCCCGACAGGGTGGCGAGCAGTACTTC
d_call: -; v_call: TRBV11-3; j_call: TRBJ2-3; cdr3_length: 14; clone_size: -; cdr3_aa: CASSFGGTTDTQYF; cdr3_nt: TGTGCCAGCAGCTTTGGCGGGACCACAGATACGCAGTATTTT
d_call: -; v_call: TRBV7-9; j_call: TRBJ1-4; cdr3_length: 15; clone_size: -; cdr3_aa: CASSLGADNNEKLFF; cdr3_nt: TGTGCCAGCAGCTTAGGGGCAGATAATAATGAAAAACTGTTTTTT
d_call: -; v_call: TRBV3-1/TRBV3-2; j_call: TRBJ2-1; cdr3_length: 15; clone_size: -; cdr3_aa: CASSRRDFSYNEQFF; cdr3_nt: TGTGCCAGCAGTCGCCGGGACTTCTCCTACAATGAGCAGTTCTTC
d_call: TRBD2; v_call: TRBV7-6; j_call: TRBJ2-7; cdr3_length: 14; clone_size: -; cdr3_aa: CASSLSGAPTEQYF; cdr3_nt: TGTGCCAGCAGCCTTAGCGGGGCCCCTACCGAGCAGTACTTC
d_call: -; v_call: TRBV7-3; j_call: TRBJ2-1; cdr3_length: 15; clone_size: -; cdr3_aa: CASSLSTTLYNEQFF; cdr3_nt: TGTGCCAGCAGCTTAAGTACTACACTATACAATGAGCAGTTCTTC
d_call: TRBD1; v_call: TRBV4-1; j_call: TRBJ2-1; cdr3_length: 13; clone_size: -; cdr3_aa: CASSLDRINEQFF; cdr3_nt: TGCGCCAGCAGTCTGGACAGGATCAATGAGCAGTTCTTC
d_call: TRBD1; v_call: TRBV5-1; j_call: TRBJ2-1; cdr3_length: 15; clone_size: -; cdr3_aa: CASSPLPGQFNEQFF; cdr3_nt: TGCGCCAGCAGCCCTCTGCCGGGACAGTTCAATGAGCAGTTCTTC
d_call: -; v_call: TRBV7-9; j_call: TRBJ1-2; cdr3_length: 13; clone_size: -; cdr3_aa: CASTRPGLYGYTF; cdr3_nt: TGTGCCAGCACCCGGCCAGGGCTCTATGGCTACACCTTC
d_call: -; v_call: TRBV7-2; j_call: TRBJ2-7; cdr3_length: 17; clone_size: once; cdr3_aa: CASSLGPSVGASYEQYF; cdr3_nt: TGTGCCAGCAGCTTAGGTCCGAGCGTGGGAGCGTCCTACGAGCAGTACTTC
d_call: -; v_call: TRBV7-9; j_call: TRBJ1-4; cdr3_length: 17; clone_size: -; cdr3_aa: CASSLGSLGRGNEKLFF; cdr3_nt: TGTGCCAGCAGCTTAGGGTCATTGGGAAGGGGCAATGAAAAACTGTTTTTT
d_call: -; v_call: TRBV4-3; j_call: TRBJ2-7; cdr3_length: 14; clone_size: -; cdr3_aa: CASSQGTAPGEQYF; cdr3_nt: TGCGCCAGCAGCCAAGGGACTGCCCCAGGCGAGCAGTACTTC
d_call: -; v_call: TRBV30; j_call: TRBJ1-3; cdr3_length: 15; clone_size: few; cdr3_aa: CAWSVRGAFGNTIYF; cdr3_nt: TGTGCCTGGAGTGTACGGGGGGCTTTTGGAAACACCATATATTTT
d_call: TRBD1; v_call: TRBV28; j_call: TRBJ1-5; cdr3_length: 15; clone_size: -; cdr3_aa: CASSSDDRGNQPQHF; cdr3_nt: TGTGCCAGCAGTTCCGACGACAGGGGCAATCAGCCCCAGCATTTT
d_call: -; v_call: TRBV11-2; j_call: TRBJ2-5; cdr3_length: 12; clone_size: -; cdr3_aa: CASSLRGETQYF; cdr3_nt: TGTGCCAGCAGCTTAAGGGGGGAGACCCAGTACTTC
d_call: TRBD2; v_call: TRBV7-3; j_call: TRBJ2-1; cdr3_length: 20; clone_size: -; cdr3_aa: CASSLNGLAGDLSSYNEQFF; cdr3_nt: TGTGCCAGCAGCTTAAATGGGCTAGCGGGGGACTTAAGCTCCTACAATGAGCAGTTCTTC
d_call: -; v_call: TRBV4-3; j_call: TRBJ1-6; cdr3_length: 17; clone_size: once; cdr3_aa: CASSQDGAGPDNSPLHF; cdr3_nt: TGCGCCAGCAGCCAAGATGGGGCAGGGCCCGATAATTCACCCCTCCACTTT
d_call: -; v_call: TRBV5-4; j_call: TRBJ2-7; cdr3_length: 13; clone_size: -; cdr3_aa: CASSLAQSNEQYF; cdr3_nt: TGTGCCAGCAGCTTGGCACAGTCGAACGAGCAGTACTTC
d_call: -; v_call: TRBV25-1; j_call: TRBJ2-3; cdr3_length: 10; clone_size: -; cdr3_aa: CASLGDTQYF; cdr3_nt: TGTGCCAGCCTCGGAGATACGCAGTATTTT
d_call: TRBD2; v_call: TRBV18; j_call: TRBJ2-7; cdr3_length: 15; clone_size: -; cdr3_aa: CASSRELAGAAGQYF; cdr3_nt: TGTGCCAGCTCACGCGAGCTAGCGGGCGCGGCCGGGCAGTACTTC
d_call: TRBD2; v_call: TRBV4-1; j_call: TRBJ2-1; cdr3_length: 15; clone_size: -; cdr3_aa: CASSQVTSGNNEQFF; cdr3_nt: TGCGCCAGCAGCCAAGTGACTAGCGGGAACAATGAGCAGTTCTTC
d_call: TRBD1; v_call: TRBV19; j_call: TRBJ1-4; cdr3_length: 15; clone_size: once; cdr3_aa: CASSIVDRVPEKLFF; cdr3_nt: TGTGCCAGTAGTATAGTGGACAGGGTTCCTGAAAAACTGTTTTTT
d_call: -; v_call: TRBV6-5; j_call: TRBJ1-2; cdr3_length: 13; clone_size: -; cdr3_aa: CASSYGGSNGYTF; cdr3_nt: TGTGCCAGCAGTTATGGCGGTTCGAATGGCTACACCTTC
d_call: -; v_call: TRBV5-1; j_call: TRBJ2-1; cdr3_length: 14; clone_size: once; cdr3_aa: CASSFSSGNNEQFF; cdr3_nt: TGCGCCAGCAGCTTCTCTTCGGGAAACAATGAGCAGTTCTTC
d_call: TRBD2; v_call: TRBV13; j_call: TRBJ2-7; cdr3_length: 18; clone_size: -; cdr3_aa: CASSGQGLAGGSSYEQYF; cdr3_nt: TGTGCCAGCAGCGGCCAAGGACTAGCGGGAGGGAGCTCCTACGAGCAGTACTTC
d_call: -; v_call: TRBV6-5; j_call: TRBJ2-1; cdr3_length: 13; clone_size: -; cdr3_aa: CASSYLSGNEQFF; cdr3_nt: TGTGCCAGCAGTTACCTCTCGGGGAATGAGCAGTTCTTC
d_call: TRBD1; v_call: TRBV5-5; j_call: TRBJ2-7; cdr3_length: 14; clone_size: -; cdr3_aa: CASSFSAGGYEQYF; cdr3_nt: TGTGCCAGCAGCTTTTCGGCAGGGGGCTACGAGCAGTACTTC
d_call: TRBD2; v_call: TRBV6-5; j_call: TRBJ2-5; cdr3_length: 15; clone_size: -; cdr3_aa: CASKPIGLESETQYF; cdr3_nt: TGTGCCAGCAAACCTATTGGACTAGAGTCAGAGACCCAGTACTTC
d_call: TRBD1; v_call: TRBV13; j_call: TRBJ1-3; cdr3_length: 15; clone_size: -; cdr3_aa: CASSLGQGVGNTIYF; cdr3_nt: TGTGCCAGCAGCTTAGGACAGGGGGTTGGAAACACCATATATTTT
d_call: -; v_call: TRBV19; j_call: TRBJ2-6; cdr3_length: 15; clone_size: -; cdr3_aa: CAIGRRGTGANVLTF; cdr3_nt: TGTGCCATCGGACGGCGCGGGACCGGGGCCAACGTCCTGACTTTC
d_call: TRBD1; v_call: TRBV5-1; j_call: TRBJ1-1; cdr3_length: 15; clone_size: -; cdr3_aa: CASSFSTGSSTEAFF; cdr3_nt: TGCGCCAGCAGCTTCTCGACAGGGAGTTCAACTGAAGCTTTCTTT
d_call: -; v_call: TRBV28; j_call: TRBJ2-4; cdr3_length: 13; clone_size: -; cdr3_aa: CASSFGAKNIQYF; cdr3_nt: TGTGCCAGCAGTTTCGGGGCCAAAAACATTCAGTACTTC
d_call: -; v_call: TRBV9; j_call: TRBJ1-3; cdr3_length: 14; clone_size: -; cdr3_aa: CASSTDTTGNTIYF; cdr3_nt: TGTGCCAGCAGCACCGACACAACTGGAAACACCATATATTTT
d_call: -; v_call: TRBV6-5; j_call: TRBJ1-4; cdr3_length: 14; clone_size: -; cdr3_aa: CASSFAGSTEKLFF; cdr3_nt: TGTGCCAGCAGTTTCGCAGGATCAACTGAAAAACTGTTTTTT
d_call: -; v_call: TRBV4-1; j_call: TRBJ2-7; cdr3_length: 14; clone_size: once; cdr3_aa: CASSLGGVGYEQYF; cdr3_nt: TGCGCCAGCAGCCTCGGGGGAGTTGGCTACGAGCAGTACTTC
d_call: -; v_call: TRBV9; j_call: TRBJ1-4; cdr3_length: 13; clone_size: -; cdr3_aa: CASKSATNEKLFF; cdr3_nt: TGTGCCAGCAAGAGTGCAACTAATGAAAAACTGTTTTTT
d_call: -; v_call: TRBV9; j_call: TRBJ1-2; cdr3_length: 16; clone_size: -; cdr3_aa: CASSVRTEGKDYGYTF; cdr3_nt: TGTGCCAGCAGCGTACGCACGGAGGGGAAAGACTATGGCTACACCTTC
d_call: TRBD1; v_call: TRBV2; j_call: TRBJ2-2; cdr3_length: 14; clone_size: -; cdr3_aa: CASRRDRDTGELFF; cdr3_nt: TGTGCCAGCAGACGCGACAGGGACACCGGGGAGCTGTTTTTT
d_call: -; v_call: TRBV29-1; j_call: TRBJ2-1; cdr3_length: 14; clone_size: -; cdr3_aa: CSLWRNAGEDEQFF; cdr3_nt: TGCAGCCTATGGAGAAACGCCGGGGAGGATGAGCAGTTCTTC